This T cell receptor beta chain was recorded in a study of control samples from healthy donors and cancer patients. The CDR3 extends over 14 amino acids. Germline loops: CDR1 KGHSH, CDR2 LQKENI. V was trimmed by 2 bases and J by 0 bases, leaving 2 bases between them. This table comes from immunoSEQ multiplex PCR, and its TCRdb copy is limited to in-frame clones, with some not included. This table holds approximately 170,000 clones, just over 90% found once. Of note for this clone: Other DNA sequences in this specimen translate into the identical CDR3.

This TCR was recovered from a woman aged 55-69 years in good health. Input material: blood. The chain employs TRBV18 and TRBJ2-6; D is unresolved. The CDR3 spells CASSPSSGANVLTF. Written as DNA, the CDR3 is TGTGCCAGCTCACCAAGCTCTGGGGCCAACGTCCTGACTTTC. Complete variable domain (other parts from reference TRBV18 and TRBJ2-6): NAGVMQNPRHLVRRRGQEARLRCSPMKGHSHVYWYRQLPEEGLKFMVYLQKENIIDESGMPKERFSAEFPKEGPSILRIQQVVRGDSAAYFCASSPSSGANVLTFGAGSRLTVL.